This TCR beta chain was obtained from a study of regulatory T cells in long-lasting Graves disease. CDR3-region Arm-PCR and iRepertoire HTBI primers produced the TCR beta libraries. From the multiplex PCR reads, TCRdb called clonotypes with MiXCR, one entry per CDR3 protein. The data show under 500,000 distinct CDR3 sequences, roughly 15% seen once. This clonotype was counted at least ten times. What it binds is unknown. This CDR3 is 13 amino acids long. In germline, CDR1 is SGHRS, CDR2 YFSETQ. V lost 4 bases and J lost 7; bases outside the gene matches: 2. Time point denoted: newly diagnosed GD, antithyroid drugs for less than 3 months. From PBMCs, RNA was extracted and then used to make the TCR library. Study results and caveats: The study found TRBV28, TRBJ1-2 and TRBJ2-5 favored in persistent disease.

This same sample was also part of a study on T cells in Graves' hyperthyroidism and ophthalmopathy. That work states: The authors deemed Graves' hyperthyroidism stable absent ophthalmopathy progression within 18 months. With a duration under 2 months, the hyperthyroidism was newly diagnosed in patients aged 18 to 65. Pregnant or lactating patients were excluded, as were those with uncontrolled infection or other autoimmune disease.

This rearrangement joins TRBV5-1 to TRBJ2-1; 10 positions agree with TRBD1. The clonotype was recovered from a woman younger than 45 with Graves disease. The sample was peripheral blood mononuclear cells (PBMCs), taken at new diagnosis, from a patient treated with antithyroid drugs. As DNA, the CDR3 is TGCGCCAGCAGCCCGGGACAGGGGAATGAGCAGTTCTTC. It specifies CASSPGQGNEQFF.